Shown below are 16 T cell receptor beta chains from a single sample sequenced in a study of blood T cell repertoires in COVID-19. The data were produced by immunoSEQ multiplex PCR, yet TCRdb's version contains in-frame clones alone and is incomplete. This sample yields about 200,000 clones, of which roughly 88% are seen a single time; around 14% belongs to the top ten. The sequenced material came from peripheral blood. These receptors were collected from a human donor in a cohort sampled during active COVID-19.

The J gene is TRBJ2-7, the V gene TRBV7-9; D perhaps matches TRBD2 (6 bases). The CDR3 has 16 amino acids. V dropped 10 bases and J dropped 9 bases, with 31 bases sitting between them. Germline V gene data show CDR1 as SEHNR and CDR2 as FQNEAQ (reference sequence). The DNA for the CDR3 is TGTGCCACCTTACCTACCTCCGGACTATCGCCTATGCGGCAGTACTTC. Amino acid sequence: CATLPTSGLSPMRQYF.

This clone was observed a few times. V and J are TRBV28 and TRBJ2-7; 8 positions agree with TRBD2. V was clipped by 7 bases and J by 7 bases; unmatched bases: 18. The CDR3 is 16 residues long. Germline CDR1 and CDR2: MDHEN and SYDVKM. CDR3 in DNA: TGTGCCAGCACCCTTCGCGGGGGGCGCCCCGTAGGGGAGCAGTACTTC. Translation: CASTLRGGRPVGEQYF.

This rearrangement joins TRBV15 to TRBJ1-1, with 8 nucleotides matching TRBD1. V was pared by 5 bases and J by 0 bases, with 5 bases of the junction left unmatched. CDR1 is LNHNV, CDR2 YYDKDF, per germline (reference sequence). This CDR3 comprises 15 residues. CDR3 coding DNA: TGTGCCACCAGCGGGACAGGCGATTTGAACACTGAAGCTTTCTTT. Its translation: CATSGTGDLNTEAFF.

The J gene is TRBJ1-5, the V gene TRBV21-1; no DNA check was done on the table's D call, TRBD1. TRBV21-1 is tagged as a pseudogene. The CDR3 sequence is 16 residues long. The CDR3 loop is CASSKGGTEDNQPQHF. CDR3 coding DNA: TGTGCCAGCAGCAAAGGAGGGACAGAGGACAATCAGCCCCAGCATTTT.

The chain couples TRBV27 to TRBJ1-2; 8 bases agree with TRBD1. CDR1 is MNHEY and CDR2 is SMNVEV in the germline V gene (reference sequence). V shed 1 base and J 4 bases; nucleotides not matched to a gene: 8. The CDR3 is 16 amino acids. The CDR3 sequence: CASSLWGTGPSYGYTF. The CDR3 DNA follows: TGTGCCAGCAGTTTATGGGGGACAGGACCCTCCTATGGCTACACCTTC.

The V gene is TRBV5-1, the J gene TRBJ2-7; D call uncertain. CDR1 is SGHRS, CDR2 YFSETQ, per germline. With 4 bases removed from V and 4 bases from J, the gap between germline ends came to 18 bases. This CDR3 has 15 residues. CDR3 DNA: TGCGCCAGCAGCCCCACTCGAGGTACCCGGTACGAGCAGTACTTC. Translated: CASSPTRGTRYEQYF.

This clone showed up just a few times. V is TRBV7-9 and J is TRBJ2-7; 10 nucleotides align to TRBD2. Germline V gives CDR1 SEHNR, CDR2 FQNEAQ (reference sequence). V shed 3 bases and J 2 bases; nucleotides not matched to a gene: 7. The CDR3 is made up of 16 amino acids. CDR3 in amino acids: CASSFSLAGVTYEQYF. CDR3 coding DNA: TGTGCCAGCAGCTTCAGTCTAGCGGGGGTTACCTACGAGCAGTACTTC.

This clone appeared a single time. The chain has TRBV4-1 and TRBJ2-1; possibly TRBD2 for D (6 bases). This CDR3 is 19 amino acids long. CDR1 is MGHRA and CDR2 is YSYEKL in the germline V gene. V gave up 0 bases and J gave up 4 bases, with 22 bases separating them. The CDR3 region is CASSQDGTGSFSAYNEQFF. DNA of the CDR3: TGCGCCAGCAGCCAAGATGGGACTGGCAGTTTTTCGGCATACAATGAGCAGTTCTTC.

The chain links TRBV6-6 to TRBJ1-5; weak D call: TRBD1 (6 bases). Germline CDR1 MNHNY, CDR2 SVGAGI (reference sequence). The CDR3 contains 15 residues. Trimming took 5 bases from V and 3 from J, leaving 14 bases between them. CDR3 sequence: CASSPQGTHNQPQHF. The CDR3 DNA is TGTGCCAGCAGTCCCCAGGGGACCCACAATCAGCCCCAGCATTTT.

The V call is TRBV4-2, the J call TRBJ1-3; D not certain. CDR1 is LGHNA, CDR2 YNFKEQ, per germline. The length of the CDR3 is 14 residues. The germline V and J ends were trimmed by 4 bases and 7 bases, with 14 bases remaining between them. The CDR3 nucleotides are TGTGCCAGCAGCCTGGAGGGCCCTAGGAACACCATATATTTT. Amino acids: CASSLEGPRNTIYF.

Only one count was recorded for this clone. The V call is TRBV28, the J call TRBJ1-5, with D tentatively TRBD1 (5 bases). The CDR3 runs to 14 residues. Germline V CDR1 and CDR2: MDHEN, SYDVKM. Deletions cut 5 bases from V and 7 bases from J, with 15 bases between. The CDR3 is CASSNGRVGQPQHF. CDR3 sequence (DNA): TGTGCCAGCAGTAATGGCAGGGTGGGGCAGCCCCAGCATTTT.

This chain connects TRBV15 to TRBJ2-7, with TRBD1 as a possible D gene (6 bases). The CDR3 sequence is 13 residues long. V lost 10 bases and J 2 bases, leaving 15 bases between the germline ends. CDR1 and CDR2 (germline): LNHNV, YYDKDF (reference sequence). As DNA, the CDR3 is TGTGCCATTGGACAGCACAATGCCTACGAGCAGTACTTC. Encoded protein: CAIGQHNAYEQYF.

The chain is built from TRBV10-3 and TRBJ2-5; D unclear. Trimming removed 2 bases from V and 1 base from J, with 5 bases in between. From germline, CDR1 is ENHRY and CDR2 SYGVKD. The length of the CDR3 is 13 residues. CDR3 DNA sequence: TGTGCCATCAGTGAGGAGGTCCAAGAGACCCAGTACTTC. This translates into CAISEEVQETQYF.

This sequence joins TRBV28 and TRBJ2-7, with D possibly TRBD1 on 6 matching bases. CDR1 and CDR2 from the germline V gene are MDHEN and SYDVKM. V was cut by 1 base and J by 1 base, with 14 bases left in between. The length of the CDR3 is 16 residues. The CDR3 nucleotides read TGTGCCAGCAGTTTATTCGGACAGCGGACGTCCTACGAGCAGTACTTC. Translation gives CASSLFGQRTSYEQYF.

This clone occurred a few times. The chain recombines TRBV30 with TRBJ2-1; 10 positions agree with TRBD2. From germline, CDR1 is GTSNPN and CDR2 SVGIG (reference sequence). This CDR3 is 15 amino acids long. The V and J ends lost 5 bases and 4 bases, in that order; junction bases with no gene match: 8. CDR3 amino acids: CAWSPGLALYNEQFF. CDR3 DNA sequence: TGTGCCTGGTCTCCGGGACTAGCGCTTTACAATGAGCAGTTCTTC.

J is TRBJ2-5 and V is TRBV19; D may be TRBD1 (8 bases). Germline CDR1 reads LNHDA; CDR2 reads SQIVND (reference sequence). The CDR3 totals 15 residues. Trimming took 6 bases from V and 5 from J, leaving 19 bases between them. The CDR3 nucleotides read TGTGCCAGTAGCCCGGACAGGGAGGGTCAGGAGACCCAGTACTTC. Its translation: CASSPDREGQETQYF.